This TCR beta chain emerged from a study of PD-1 blockade in classical Hodgkin lymphoma. Study overall: Intravenous nivolumab at 3 mg/kg was given to patients every 2 weeks. General study results and limits: By cycle point C4D1, TCR diversity had risen significantly in CD4+ cells (but not CD8+ cells).

The method was immunoSEQ multiplex PCR; TCRdb's version includes in-frame clones alone and lacks a portion of them. Here the sample spans 40,000 or so clones, approximately 90% being singletons. Each patient experienced a relapse that followed autologous stem cell transplantation, and brentuximab vedotin exposure varied. Of note for this clone: The antigen remains unidentified.

Deletions cut 3 bases from V and 7 bases from J, with 9 bases between. The germline CDR1 and CDR2 sequences are SQVTM and ANQGSEA. This CDR3 contains 11 residues. The input for sequencing was peripheral blood mononuclear cells (PBMCs), taken before the second cycle of nivolumab. The clonotype originates from a human donor with classical Hodgkin lymphoma. This chain uses TRBV29-1 with TRBJ2-5; tentatively, D is TRBD1 (6 bases). In nucleotides, the CDR3 is TGCAGCGTTGATATGGGGGCGACCCAGTACTTC. Protein: CSVDMGATQYF.